A single sample gave rise to the 12 T cell receptor beta chains below, sequenced in a study of human T cells and chemical hapten exposure. TCRdb itself ran the RACE reads through MiXCR, one entry per CDR3 protein. This sample has about 54,000 distinct CDR3 sequences; about 9.9% occur once, and the top ten carry 1.5% to 2%. Time point given: patch test 2, 6 weeks after DPC sensitization. Stated treatment: therapeutic diphenylcyclopropenone sensitization with weekly scalp DPC. The sequences come from whole blood, collected in connection with sensitization to the hapten diphenylcyclopropenone (DPC). The source is a woman aged 45-60 years with alopecia areata. Some clones in this sample may be carry-over from other donors' samples.

This clonotype was seen a handful of times. The gene calls are TRBV15 and TRBJ2-3; unclear D gene. Germline lookup yields CDR1 LNHNV and CDR2 YYDKDF (reference sequence). The CDR3 is 14 residues long. V was clipped by 3 bases and J by 6 bases, with 13 bases between them. The CDR3 bases are TGTGCCACCAGCAGTTCCGACTCGGCGGATACGCAGTATTTT. Encoded protein: CATSSSDSADTQYF.

The rearrangement uses TRBV4-3 and TRBJ2-7, with unresolved D. Trimming left V 0 bases short and J 3 bases short, with 12 bases between. CDR1 and CDR2 (germline): LGHNA, YSLEER. The CDR3 is 15 residues long. This CDR3 is CASSQDILGIYEQYF. DNA for the CDR3: TGCGCCAGCAGCCAAGATATTTTGGGGATCTACGAGCAGTACTTC.

The V gene is TRBV28, the J gene TRBJ2-1; 9 bases line up with TRBD2. The germline V gene has CDR1 MDHEN and CDR2 SYDVKM. This CDR3 spans 14 amino acids. V lost 7 bases, J lost 8 bases, and 9 bases stayed unmatched. CDR3 loop: CASTQREEGDEQFF. The DNA of the CDR3 is TGTGCCAGCACTCAGCGGGAGGAAGGGGATGAGCAGTTCTTC.

This clonotype turned up a few times. The genes are TRBV5-1 and TRBJ2-1; 7 bases are shared with TRBD2. Losses at the gene ends were 1 base for V and 8 bases for J; bases not matched to a gene: 9. The germline V gene encodes CDR1 SGHRS and CDR2 YFSETQ. The CDR3 is made up of 15 amino acids. The CDR3 coding sequence is TGCGCCAGCAGCTTGTTTCTAGCGGTAGGAGATGAGCAGTTCTTC. Its protein is CASSLFLAVGDEQFF.

V usage is TRBV18 and J usage is TRBJ1-1, with 8 bases matching TRBD1. Germline loops: CDR1 KGHSH, CDR2 LQKENI. This CDR3 contains 16 residues. The trim removed 3 bases at V and 4 bases at J, leaving 10 bases unmatched. DNA for the CDR3: TGTGCCAGCTCACCCCTAGGACAGGGAGGACGCACTGAAGCTTTCTTT. Protein sequence: CASSPLGQGGRTEAFF.

The sample holds many counts of this clonotype. The CDR3, as DNA: TGTGCCAGCAGTTCCCGGGACGCTAGCAATCAGCCCCAGCATTTT. As protein: CASSSRDASNQPQHF. The chain couples TRBV6-6 to TRBJ1-5; tentative D call: TRBD1 (5 bases). The ends were cut back, 4 bases at V and 0 bases at J, with 10 bases in the middle. Germline V gene data show CDR1 as MNHNY and CDR2 as SVGAGI (reference sequence). The CDR3 spans 15 residues.

V usage is TRBV7-9 and J usage is TRBJ2-3; no clear D gene. Trimming stripped 1 base from V and 14 bases from J, with 19 bases between. Germline CDR1 reads SEHNR; CDR2 reads FQNEAQ (reference sequence). This CDR3 spans 14 amino acids. The CDR3 region has the DNA TGTGCCAGCAGCTTAGGGCAGGCTTGGCCCGCCCCGTATTTT. It yields the protein CASSLGQAWPAPYF. The entire variable domain, with the rest obtained from reference TRBV7-9 and TRBJ2-3, is as follows: DTGVSQNPRHKITKRGQNVTFRCDPISEHNRLYWYRQTLGQGPEFLTYFQNEAQLEKSRLLSDRFSAERPKGSFSTLEIQRTEQGDSAMYLCASSLGQAWPAPYFGPGTRLTVL.

The sample holds a few counts of this clonotype. The chain employs TRBV2 and TRBJ2-1; 11 nucleotides align to TRBD2. CDR1 is SNHLY and CDR2 is FYNNEI in the germline V gene. V lost 7 bases to trimming and J lost 5 bases; unmatched junction nucleotides: 4. The CDR3 extends over 14 amino acids. In DNA, the CDR3 is TGTGCCAGCAAGGGGACTAGCGGTCACAATGAGCAGTTCTTC. Translation: CASKGTSGHNEQFF.

This clonotype has only a few counts. V usage is TRBV20-1 and J usage is TRBJ1-5; D ambiguous. Trimming shortened V by 5 bases and J by 6 bases, and 11 bases separated the two germline ends. CDR1 and CDR2 from the germline V gene are DFQATT and SNEGSKA (reference sequence). CDR3 length equals 12 residues. The CDR3 DNA is TGCAGTGCTTCCCCTCTCGCTCAGCCCCAGCATTTT. Translation gives CSASPLAQPQHF.

The rearrangement joins TRBV10-3 to TRBJ1-1; D unclear. Germline V gene data show CDR1 as ENHRY and CDR2 as SYGVKD. CDR3 size: 14 residues. V lost 5 bases to trimming and J lost 0 bases, with 10 bases between them. CDR3 coding DNA: TGTGCCATCAGTACTGGCAGGTTGAACACTGAAGCTTTCTTT. Protein sequence: CAISTGRLNTEAFF.

The V gene is TRBV5-1, the J gene TRBJ1-4; the D gene is possibly TRBD1 (5 bases). From germline, CDR1 is SGHRS and CDR2 YFSETQ. Trimming removed 1 base from V and 3 bases from J, with 7 bases in between. This CDR3 contains 14 residues. CDR3 sequence: CASSLTGANEKLFF. CDR3 sequence (DNA): TGCGCCAGCAGCTTGACGGGGGCTAATGAAAAACTGTTTTTT.

This clonotype was found many times. The CDR3 reads CASSLGVTVRVFF. The CDR3 region has the DNA TGTGCCAGCAGCTTAGGCGTAACTGTTCGGGTGTTTTTT. The V call is TRBV13, the J call TRBJ1-4; D not resolved. Trimming stripped 0 bases from V and 15 bases from J, with 14 bases between. The CDR3 sequence is 13 residues long. Per germline, CDR1 PRHDT and CDR2 FYEKMQ (reference sequence).